This T cell receptor (beta chain) stems from a study of blood T cell repertoires in COVID-19. The repertoire was sequenced with immunoSEQ multiplex PCR; TCRdb's copy has only in-frame clones and lacks some. Among roughly 250,000 clones listed, approximately 85% were seen once. V lost 5 bases and J lost 4; bases outside the gene matches: 4. The CDR3 is made up of 13 amino acids. Germline V gene lookup returns CDR1 GTSNPN and CDR2 SVGIG (reference sequence). Sequences were obtained from peripheral blood. The chain is built from TRBV30 and TRBJ2-1, with TRBD1 matching 8 bases. This sequence originates from a human donor with COVID-19, enrolled during active disease. The donor label of this sample is uncertain. This CDR3 is CAWAGDRYNEQFF. The CDR3 DNA reads as TGTGCCTGGGCAGGGGACAGGTACAATGAGCAGTTCTTC.